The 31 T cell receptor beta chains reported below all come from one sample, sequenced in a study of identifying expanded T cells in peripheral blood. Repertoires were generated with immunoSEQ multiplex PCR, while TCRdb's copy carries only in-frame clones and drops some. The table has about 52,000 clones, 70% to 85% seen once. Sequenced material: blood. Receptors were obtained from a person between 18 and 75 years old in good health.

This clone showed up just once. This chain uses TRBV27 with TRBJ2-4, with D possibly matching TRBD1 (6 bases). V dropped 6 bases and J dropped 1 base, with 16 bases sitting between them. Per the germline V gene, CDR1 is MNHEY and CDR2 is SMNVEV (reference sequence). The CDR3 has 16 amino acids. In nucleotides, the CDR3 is TGTGCCAGCAGCTCCGCCGAGGGGGTCGCCAAAAACATTCAGTACTTC. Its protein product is CASSSAEGVAKNIQYF.

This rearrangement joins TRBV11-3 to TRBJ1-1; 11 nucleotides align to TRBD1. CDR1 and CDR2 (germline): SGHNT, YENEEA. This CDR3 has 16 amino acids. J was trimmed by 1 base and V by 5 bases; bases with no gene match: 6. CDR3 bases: TGTGCCAGCAGCGGTTGGACAGGGGGCCAGAACACTGAAGCTTTCTTT. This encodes CASSGWTGGQNTEAFF.

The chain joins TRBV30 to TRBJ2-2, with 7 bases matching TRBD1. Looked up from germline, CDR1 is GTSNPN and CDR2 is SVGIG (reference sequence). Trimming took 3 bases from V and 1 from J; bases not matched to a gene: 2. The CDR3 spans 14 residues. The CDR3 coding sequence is TGTGCCTGGAGGGGACAGCTGAACACCGGGGAGCTGTTTTTT. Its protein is CAWRGQLNTGELFF.

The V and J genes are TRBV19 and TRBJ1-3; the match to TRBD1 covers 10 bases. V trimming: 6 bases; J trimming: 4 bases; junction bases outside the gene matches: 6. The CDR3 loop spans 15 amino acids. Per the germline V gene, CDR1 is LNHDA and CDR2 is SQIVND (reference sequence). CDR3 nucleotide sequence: TGTGCCAGTAGCCTGACAGGGGGCTTCGGAAACACCATATATTTT. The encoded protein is CASSLTGGFGNTIYF.

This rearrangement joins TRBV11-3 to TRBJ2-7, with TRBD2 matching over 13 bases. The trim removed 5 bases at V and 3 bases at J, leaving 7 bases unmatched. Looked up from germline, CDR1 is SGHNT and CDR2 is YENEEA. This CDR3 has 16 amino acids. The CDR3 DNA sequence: TGTGCCAGCAGCGCCAGCGGACTAGCGGGAGTCTACGAGCAGTACTTC. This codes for CASSASGLAGVYEQYF.

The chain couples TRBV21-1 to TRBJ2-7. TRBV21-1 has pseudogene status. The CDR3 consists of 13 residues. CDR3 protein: CARGKKRTYEQYV. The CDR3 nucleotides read TGTGCCAGGGGTAAGAAGAGGACCTACGAGCAGTACGTC.

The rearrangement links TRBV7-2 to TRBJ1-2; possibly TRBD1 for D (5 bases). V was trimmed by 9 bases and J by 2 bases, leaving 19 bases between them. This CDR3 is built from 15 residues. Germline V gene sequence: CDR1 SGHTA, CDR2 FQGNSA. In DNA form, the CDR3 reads TGTGCCAGTGCTATAAACCGGGGACGAAACTATGGCTACACCTTC. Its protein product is CASAINRGRNYGYTF.

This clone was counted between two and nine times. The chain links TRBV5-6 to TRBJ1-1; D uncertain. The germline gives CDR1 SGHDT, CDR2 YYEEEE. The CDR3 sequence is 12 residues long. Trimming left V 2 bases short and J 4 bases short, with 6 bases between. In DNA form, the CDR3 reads TGTGCCAGCAGCTTCTTCGGCACTGAAGCTTTCTTT. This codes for CASSFFGTEAFF.

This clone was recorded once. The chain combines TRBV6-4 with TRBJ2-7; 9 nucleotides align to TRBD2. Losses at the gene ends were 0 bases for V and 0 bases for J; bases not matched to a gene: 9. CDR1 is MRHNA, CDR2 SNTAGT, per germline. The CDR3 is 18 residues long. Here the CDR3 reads CASSDSKVAGDSSYEQYV. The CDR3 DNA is TGTGCCAGCAGTGACTCCAAGGTAGCGGGAGATAGCTCCTACGAGCAGTACGTC.

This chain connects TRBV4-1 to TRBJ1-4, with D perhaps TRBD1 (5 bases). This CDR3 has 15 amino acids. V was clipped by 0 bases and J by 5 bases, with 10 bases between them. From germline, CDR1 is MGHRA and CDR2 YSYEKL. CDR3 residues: CASSQEGRPNEKLFF. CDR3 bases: TGCGCCAGCAGCCAAGAGGGACGGCCGAATGAAAAACTGTTTTTT.

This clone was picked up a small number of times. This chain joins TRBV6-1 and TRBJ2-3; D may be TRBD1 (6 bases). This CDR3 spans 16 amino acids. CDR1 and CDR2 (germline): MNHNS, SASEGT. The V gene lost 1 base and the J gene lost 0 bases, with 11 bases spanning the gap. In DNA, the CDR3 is TGTGCCAGCAGTGAAGGGGGACACCCTAGCACAGATACGCAGTATTTT. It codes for CASSEGGHPSTDTQYF.

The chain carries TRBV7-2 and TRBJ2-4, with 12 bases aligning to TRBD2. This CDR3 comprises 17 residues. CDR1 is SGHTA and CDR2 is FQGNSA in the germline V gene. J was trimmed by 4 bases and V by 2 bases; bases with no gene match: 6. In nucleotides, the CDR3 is TGTGCCAGCAGCTTACTAACTAGCGGGGGGCCAAAAAACATTCAGTACTTC. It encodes CASSLLTSGGPKNIQYF.

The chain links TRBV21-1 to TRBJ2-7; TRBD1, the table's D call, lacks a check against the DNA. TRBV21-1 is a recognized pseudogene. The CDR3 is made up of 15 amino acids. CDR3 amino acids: CASSPGQGGSYEQYF. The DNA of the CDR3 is TGTGCCAGCAGCCCTGGACAGGGAGGGTCCTACGAGCAGTACTTC.

The DNA for the CDR3 is TGTGCCAGTGGGAGACAGGGTAACACTGAAGCTTTCTTT. Translated, it gives CASGRQGNTEAFF. The chain joins TRBV5-4 to TRBJ1-1, with 7 bases aligning to TRBD1. The germline gives CDR1 SGHNT, CDR2 YYREEE (reference sequence). V was pared by 8 bases and J by 2 bases, with 6 bases of the junction left unmatched. The length of the CDR3 is 13 residues.

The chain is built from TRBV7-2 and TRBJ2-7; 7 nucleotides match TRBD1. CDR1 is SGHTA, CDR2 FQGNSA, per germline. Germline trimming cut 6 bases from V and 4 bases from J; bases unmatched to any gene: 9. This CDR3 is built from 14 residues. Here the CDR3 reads CASRPTGTAYEQYF. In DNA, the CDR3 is TGTGCCAGCAGGCCGACCGGGACAGCATACGAGCAGTACTTC.

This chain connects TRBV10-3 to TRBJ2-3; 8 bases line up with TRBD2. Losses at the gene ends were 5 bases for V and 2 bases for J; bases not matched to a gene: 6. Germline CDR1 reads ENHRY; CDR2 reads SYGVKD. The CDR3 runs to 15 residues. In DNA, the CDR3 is TGTGCCATCAGTCGCGGGGGGCCCGACACAGATACGCAGTATTTT. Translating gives CAISRGGPDTDTQYF.

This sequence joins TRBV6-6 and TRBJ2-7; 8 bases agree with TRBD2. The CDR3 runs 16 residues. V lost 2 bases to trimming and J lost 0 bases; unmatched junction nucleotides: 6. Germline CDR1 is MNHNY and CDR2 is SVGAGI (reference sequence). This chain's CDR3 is CASSYPIAGRSYEQYF. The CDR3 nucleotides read TGTGCCAGCAGTTACCCAATAGCGGGGCGCTCCTACGAGCAGTACTTC.

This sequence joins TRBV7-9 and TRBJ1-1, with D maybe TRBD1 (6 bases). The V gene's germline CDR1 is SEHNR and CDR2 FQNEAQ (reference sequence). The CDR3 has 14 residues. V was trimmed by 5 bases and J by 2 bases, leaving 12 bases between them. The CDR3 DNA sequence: TGTGCCAGCAGCCGGGGGGGCGGTAACACTGAAGCTTTCTTT. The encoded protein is CASSRGGGNTEAFF.

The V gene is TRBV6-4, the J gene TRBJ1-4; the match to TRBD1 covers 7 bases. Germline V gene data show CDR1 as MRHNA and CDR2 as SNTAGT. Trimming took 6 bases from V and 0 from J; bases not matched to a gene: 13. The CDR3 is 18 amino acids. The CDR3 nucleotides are TGTGCCAGCAGGGCCCGACAGGGACAAAGCACAACTAATGAAAAACTGTTTTTT. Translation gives CASRARQGQSTTNEKLFF.

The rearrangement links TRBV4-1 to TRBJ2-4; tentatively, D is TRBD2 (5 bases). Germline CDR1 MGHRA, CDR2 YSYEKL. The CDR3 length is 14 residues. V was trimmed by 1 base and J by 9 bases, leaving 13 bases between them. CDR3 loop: CASSQGAERGIQYF. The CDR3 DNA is TGCGCCAGCAGCCAAGGGGCAGAACGGGGCATTCAGTACTTC.

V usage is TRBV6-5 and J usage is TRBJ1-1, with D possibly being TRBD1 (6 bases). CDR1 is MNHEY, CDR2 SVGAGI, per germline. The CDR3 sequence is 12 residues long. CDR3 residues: CAVLDRNTEAFF. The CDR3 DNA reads TGTGCGGTTTTGGACAGGAACACTGAAGCTTTCTTT.

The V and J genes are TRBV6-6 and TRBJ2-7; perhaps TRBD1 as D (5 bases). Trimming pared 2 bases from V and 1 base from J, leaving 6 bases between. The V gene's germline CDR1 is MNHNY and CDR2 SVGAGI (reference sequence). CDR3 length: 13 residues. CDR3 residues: CASSYDSSYEQYF. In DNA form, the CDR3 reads TGTGCCAGCAGTTACGACAGTTCCTACGAGCAGTACTTC.

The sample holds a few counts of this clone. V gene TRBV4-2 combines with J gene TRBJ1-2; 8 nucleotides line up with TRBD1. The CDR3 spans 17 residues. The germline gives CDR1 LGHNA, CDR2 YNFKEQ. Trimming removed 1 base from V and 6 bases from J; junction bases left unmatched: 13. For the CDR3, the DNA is TGTGCCAGCAGCCAAGCCCTCCGTGTACAGGGGGGAGATGGCTACACCTTC. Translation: CASSQALRVQGGDGYTF.

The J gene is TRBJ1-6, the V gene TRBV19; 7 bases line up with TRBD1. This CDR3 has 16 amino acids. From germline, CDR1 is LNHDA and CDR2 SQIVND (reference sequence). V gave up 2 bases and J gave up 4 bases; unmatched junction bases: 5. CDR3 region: CASSISGTEYNSPLHF. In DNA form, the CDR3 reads TGTGCCAGTAGTATATCCGGGACAGAGTATAATTCACCCCTCCACTTT.

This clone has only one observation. The CDR3 sequence: CASSRVGEKLFF. The CDR3 bases are TGTGCCAGCAGTCGGGTTGGGGAAAAACTGTTTTTT. The chain has TRBV27 and TRBJ1-4; D gene uncertain. The CDR3 is made up of 12 amino acids. Trimming shortened V by 5 bases and J by 8 bases, and 9 bases separated the two germline ends. The germline gives CDR1 MNHEY, CDR2 SMNVEV (reference sequence).

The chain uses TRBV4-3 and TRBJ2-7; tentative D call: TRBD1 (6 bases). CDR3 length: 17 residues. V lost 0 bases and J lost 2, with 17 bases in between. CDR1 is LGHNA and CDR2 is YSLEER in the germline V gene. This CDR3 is CASSQEVTGSLPYEQYF. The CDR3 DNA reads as TGCGCCAGCAGCCAAGAGGTGACAGGTTCTCTACCCTACGAGCAGTACTTC.

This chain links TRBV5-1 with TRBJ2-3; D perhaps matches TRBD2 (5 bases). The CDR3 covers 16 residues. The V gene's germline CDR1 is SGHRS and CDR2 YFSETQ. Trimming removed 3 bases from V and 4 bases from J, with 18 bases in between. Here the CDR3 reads CASSSRLSAVADTQYF. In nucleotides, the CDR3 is TGCGCCAGCAGCTCGCGACTCTCAGCGGTCGCAGATACGCAGTATTTT.

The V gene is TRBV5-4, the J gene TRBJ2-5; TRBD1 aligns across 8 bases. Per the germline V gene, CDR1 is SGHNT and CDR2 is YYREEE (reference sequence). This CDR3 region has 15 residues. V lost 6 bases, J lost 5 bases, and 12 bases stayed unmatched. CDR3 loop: CASNKGGQAGETQYF. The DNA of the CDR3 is TGTGCCAGCAACAAGGGGGGACAGGCTGGGGAGACCCAGTACTTC.

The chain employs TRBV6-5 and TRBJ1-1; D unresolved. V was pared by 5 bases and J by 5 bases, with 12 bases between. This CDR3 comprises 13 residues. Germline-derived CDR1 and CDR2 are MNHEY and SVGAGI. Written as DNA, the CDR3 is TGTGCCAGCAGTCCCCGGGGAGAGACTGAAGCTTTCTTT. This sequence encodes CASSPRGETEAFF.

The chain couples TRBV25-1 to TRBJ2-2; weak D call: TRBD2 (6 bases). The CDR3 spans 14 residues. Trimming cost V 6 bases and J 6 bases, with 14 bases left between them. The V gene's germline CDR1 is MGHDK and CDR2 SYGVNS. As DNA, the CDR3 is TGTGCCAGCAGGGATGAAGGGGAGGCCGGGGAGCTGTTTTTT. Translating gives CASRDEGEAGELFF.

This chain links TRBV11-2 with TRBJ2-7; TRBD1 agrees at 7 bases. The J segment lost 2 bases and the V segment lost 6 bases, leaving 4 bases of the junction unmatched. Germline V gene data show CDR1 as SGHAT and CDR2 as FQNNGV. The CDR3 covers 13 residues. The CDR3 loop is CASRYTGAYEQYF. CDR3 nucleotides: TGTGCCAGCAGGTATACAGGGGCCTACGAGCAGTACTTC. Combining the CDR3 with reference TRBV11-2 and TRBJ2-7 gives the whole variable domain EAGVAQSPRYKIIEKRQSVAFWCNPISGHATLYWYQQILGQGPKLLIQFQNNGVVDDSQLPKDRFSAERLKGVDSTLKIQPAKLEDSAVYLCASRYTGAYEQYFGPGTRLTVT.